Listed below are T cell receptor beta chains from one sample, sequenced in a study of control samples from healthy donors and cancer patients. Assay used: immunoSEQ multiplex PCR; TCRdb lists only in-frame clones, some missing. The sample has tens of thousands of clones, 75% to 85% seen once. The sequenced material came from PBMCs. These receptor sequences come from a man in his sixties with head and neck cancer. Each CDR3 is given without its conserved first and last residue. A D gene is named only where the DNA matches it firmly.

CDR3 protein: ASSLPMTGGNTIY
D gene: .
J gene: TRBJ1-3
V gene: TRBV28

CDR3 protein: ASSQVPLRGNQPQH
D gene: .
J gene: TRBJ1-5
V gene: TRBV4-1

CDR3 protein: ASSQGLPSYNEQF
D gene: .
J gene: TRBJ2-1
V gene: TRBV3-1/TRBV3-2

CDR3 protein: ASSLDGRSGGYT
D gene: .
J gene: TRBJ1-2
V gene: TRBV6-6

CDR3 protein: ASSPGGNTEAF
D gene: .
J gene: TRBJ1-1
V gene: TRBV3-1/TRBV3-2

CDR3 protein: ASSQNSDRVNEQF
D gene: TRBD1
J gene: TRBJ2-1
V gene: TRBV7-6

CDR3 protein: ASSLATGNYGYT
D gene: .
J gene: TRBJ1-2
V gene: TRBV27

CDR3 protein: ASSPGTSGATQY
D gene: TRBD2
J gene: TRBJ2-3
V gene: TRBV7-2

CDR3 protein: ASSSTGSSQPQH
D gene: TRBD1
J gene: TRBJ1-5
V gene: TRBV7-8

CDR3 protein: ASSYSGTGFNEQF
D gene: TRBD1
J gene: TRBJ2-1
V gene: TRBV19

CDR3 protein: ASSLAGPTRPDTQY
D gene: .
J gene: TRBJ2-3
V gene: TRBV5-1

CDR3 protein: ASSSGEETQY
D gene: TRBD2
J gene: TRBJ2-5
V gene: TRBV18

CDR3 protein: ASSIGAGEREPYEQY
D gene: TRBD2
J gene: TRBJ2-7
V gene: TRBV19

CDR3 protein: ASSLGFPEAF
D gene: .
J gene: TRBJ1-1
V gene: TRBV12-3/TRBV12-4

CDR3 protein: ASSFPTGVPMNTEAF
D gene: TRBD1
J gene: TRBJ1-1
V gene: TRBV13

CDR3 protein: ASITASGSGKTQY
D gene: TRBD2
J gene: TRBJ2-5
V gene: TRBV28

CDR3 protein: ASSFGDEQF
D gene: .
J gene: TRBJ2-1
V gene: TRBV7-9

CDR3 protein: ASSLPPGRITEAF
D gene: .
J gene: TRBJ1-1
V gene: TRBV11-2

CDR3 protein: ASSQDTSGRGEQF
D gene: TRBD2
J gene: TRBJ2-1
V gene: TRBV4-2

CDR3 protein: ASSQEPGTGSQPQH
D gene: TRBD1
J gene: TRBJ1-5
V gene: TRBV4-1

CDR3 protein: ASSFGTNPLVPNVLT
D gene: TRBD2
J gene: TRBJ2-6
V gene: TRBV11-2

CDR3 protein: ASSQVRGGGYT
D gene: .
J gene: TRBJ1-2
V gene: TRBV14

CDR3 protein: ASSQAMNAGPIYGYT
D gene: .
J gene: TRBJ1-2
V gene: TRBV4-1

CDR3 protein: ASRGTTQETQY
D gene: .
J gene: TRBJ2-5
V gene: TRBV6-5

CDR3 protein: AWSVADRRNTEAF
D gene: TRBD1
J gene: TRBJ1-1
V gene: TRBV30

CDR3 protein: ASSEFLLNQPQH
D gene: .
J gene: TRBJ1-5
V gene: TRBV2

CDR3 protein: ATSRSPRQTNQPQH
D gene: .
J gene: TRBJ1-5
V gene: TRBV15

CDR3 protein: ATSRKTGDTEAF
D gene: TRBD1
J gene: TRBJ1-1
V gene: TRBV15

CDR3 protein: ASGEGGSKNIQY
D gene: .
J gene: TRBJ2-4
V gene: TRBV5-1

CDR3 protein: ASSVMGGGYEQF
D gene: .
J gene: TRBJ2-1
V gene: TRBV21-1

CDR3 protein: ASTHRKGRGLNEQF
D gene: .
J gene: TRBJ2-1
V gene: TRBV28

CDR3 protein: ASSGGRVSGANVLT
D gene: .
J gene: TRBJ2-6
V gene: TRBV28

CDR3 protein: ASSPLGTENTEAF
D gene: TRBD1
J gene: TRBJ1-1
V gene: TRBV5-1

CDR3 protein: ASSLLGGSSNQPQH
D gene: .
J gene: TRBJ1-5
V gene: TRBV5-1

CDR3 protein: ASSRQGSTEAF
D gene: .
J gene: TRBJ1-1
V gene: TRBV11-2

CDR3 protein: ASSFGRYTGELF
D gene: .
J gene: TRBJ2-2
V gene: TRBV7-2

CDR3 protein: ASSARDGRYNEQF
D gene: .
J gene: TRBJ2-1
V gene: TRBV7-2

CDR3 protein: ASSPTTSRGNEQF
D gene: TRBD2
J gene: TRBJ2-1
V gene: TRBV4-1

CDR3 protein: ASSLSSGRVREGSYNEQF
D gene: TRBD2
J gene: TRBJ2-1
V gene: TRBV6-2/TRBV6-3